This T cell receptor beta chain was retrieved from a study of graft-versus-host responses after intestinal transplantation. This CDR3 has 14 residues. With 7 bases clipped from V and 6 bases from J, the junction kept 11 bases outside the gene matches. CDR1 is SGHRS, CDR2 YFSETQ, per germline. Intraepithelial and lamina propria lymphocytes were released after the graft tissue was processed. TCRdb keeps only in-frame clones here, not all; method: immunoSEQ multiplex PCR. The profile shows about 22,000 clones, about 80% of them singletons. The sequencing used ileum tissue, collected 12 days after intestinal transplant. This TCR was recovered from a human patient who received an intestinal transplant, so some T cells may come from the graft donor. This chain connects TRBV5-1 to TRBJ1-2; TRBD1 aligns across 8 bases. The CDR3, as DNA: TGCGCCAGCCACGACAGGGGTGGTGGTGATGGCTACACCTTC. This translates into CASHDRGGGDGYTF.